This T cell receptor (beta chain) was recorded in a study of blood T cell repertoires in COVID-19. Study at large: In each case, the material was cDNA or gDNA derived from T cells, B-cell-depleted T cells, or PBMCs.

Germline values: CDR1 SNHLY, CDR2 FYNNEI. The junction had 7 bases not matched to a gene; V was cut back by 4 bases and J by 3 bases. The CDR3 covers 15 residues. Produced via immunoSEQ multiplex PCR; TCRdb's table is partial and in-frame only. The sample lists roughly 80,000 clones, 76% occurring once. This rearrangement joins TRBV2 to TRBJ2-3, with 7 bases that match TRBD2. What was sequenced was peripheral blood. The source of this sequence is a man between 65 and 85 years old with active or convalescent COVID-19. CDR3 residues: CASSGGGRGTDTQYF. CDR3 sequence (DNA): TGTGCCAGCAGTGGGGGGGGAAGGGGAACAGATACGCAGTATTTT.